This TCR beta chain was retrieved from a study of cytotoxic CD8 clonotypes in ibrutinib-treated CLL. This CDR3 comprises 15 residues. Trimming took 4 bases from V and 11 from J, leaving 18 bases between them. Germline V CDR1 and CDR2: KGHSH, LQKENI. Repertoires were generated with immunoSEQ multiplex PCR, while TCRdb's copy carries only in-frame clones and drops some. The sample lists more than 200,000 clones, roughly 74% seen once, with roughly 15% in the top ten. This clone was recorded a few times. The sequence was collected from a human donor with chronic lymphocytic leukemia. Sample: PBMCs, taken after 24 months of ibrutinib treatment. The chain uses TRBV18 and TRBJ2-6; D not resolved. The CDR3 protein is CASSRNGPREDVLTF. The CDR3 DNA sequence: TGTGCCAGCTCACGAAACGGGCCACGTGAGGACGTCCTGACTTTC.